These 8 T cell receptor beta chains originate from one sample sequenced in a study of T-cell reconstitution after alpha-beta-depleted transplantation in children. The TCRbeta library was prepared with unique molecular identifiers. TCRdb reanalysed the PCR reads using MiXCR and keeps one entry per CDR3 protein. In the table there are more than 200,000 distinct CDR3 sequences, under 20% of which are singletons. The material sequenced was PBMCs, mostly from graft donor cells, taken 360 days after TCRalphabeta/CD19-depleted stem cell transplant. The origin of the receptors is a male patient aged 2-10 years who had a stem cell transplant for acute lymphoblastic leukemia, so the T cells may come from the graft donor.

This clonotype was counted many times. This chain connects TRBV12-3 or TRBV12-4 to TRBJ2-2; D may match TRBD1 or TRBD2 (6 bases each). Trimming left V 7 bases short and J 7 bases short, with 16 bases between. The length of the CDR3 is 14 residues. The CDR3 DNA sequence: TGTGCCAGCAACCTTCGGAGGGGGTTCGGGGAGCTGTTTTTT. It codes for CASNLRRGFGELFF.

In regard to this clonotype: Possible read error: a much larger clone is one base away. V usage is TRBV4-2 and J usage is TRBJ2-2; possibly TRBD1 for D (6 bases). The V gene lost 0 bases and the J gene lost 4 bases, with 12 bases spanning the gap. Germline CDR1 and CDR2: LGHNA and YNFKEQ. The CDR3 is 16 residues long. In DNA, the CDR3 is TGTGCCAGCAGCCAAGATTTCGGACAGAGCACCGGGGAGCTGTTTTTT. It is translated as CASSQDFGQSTGELFF.

The V call is TRBV6-6, the J call TRBJ1-1; weak D call: TRBD1 (5 bases). V was clipped by 8 bases and J by 0 bases, with 7 bases between them. The CDR3 runs 12 residues. The germline V gene encodes CDR1 MNHNY and CDR2 SVGAGI (reference sequence). The chain's CDR3 is CASGHLNTEAFF. DNA of the CDR3: TGTGCCAGCGGACACCTGAACACTGAAGCTTTCTTT.

The CDR3, as DNA: TGCAGCGTCATACGGGACAGATACTACGAGCAGTACTTC. Residues: CSVIRDRYYEQYF. V and J are TRBV29-1 and TRBJ2-7; 7 bases are shared with TRBD1. Germline trimming cut 6 bases from V and 3 bases from J; bases unmatched to any gene: 8. The CDR3 totals 13 residues. Germline CDR1 is SQVTM and CDR2 is ANQGSEA.

V usage is TRBV2 and J usage is TRBJ2-5; TRBD1 might be the D (5 bases). Germline CDR1 SNHLY, CDR2 FYNNEI. V gave up 2 bases and J gave up 0 bases, with 10 bases separating them. This CDR3 region has 15 residues. The CDR3, as DNA: TGTGCCAGCAGTGAACAGGGATCCCACCAAGAGACCCAGTACTTC. This gives the protein CASSEQGSHQETQYF.

This clonotype has just a few counts. The CDR3, as DNA: TGTGCCAGCAACATACAGGGAGACCCCTACGAGCAGTACTTC. Translated: CASNIQGDPYEQYF. The V and J genes are TRBV28 and TRBJ2-7; tentative D call: TRBD1 (6 bases). CDR3 length equals 14 residues. The ends were cut back, 7 bases at V and 2 bases at J, with 15 bases in the middle. Germline CDR1 and CDR2: MDHEN and SYDVKM.

This clonotype was detected once. The gene calls are TRBV20-1 and TRBJ2-5; TRBD2 might be the D (6 bases). Trimming removed 5 bases at V and 4 bases at J, with 17 bases between. In germline, CDR1 is DFQATT, CDR2 SNEGSKA (reference sequence). The CDR3 runs 14 residues. The CDR3 loop is CSACPTSHGETQYF. The CDR3 coding sequence is TGCAGTGCTTGTCCCACTAGCCACGGAGAGACCCAGTACTTC.

This clonotype was observed a few times. The rearrangement joins TRBV7-9 to TRBJ2-1; 8 nucleotides agree with TRBD1. CDR1 is SEHNR, CDR2 FQNEAQ, per germline (reference sequence). The CDR3 covers 16 residues. After removal of 0 bases from V and 3 bases from J, the junction contained 4 bases not matched to a gene. CDR3 DNA sequence: TGTGCCAGCAGCTTAGCGGACAGGGAAGGCTACAATGAGCAGTTCTTC. Amino acids: CASSLADREGYNEQFF.